This entry lists 30 T cell receptor beta chains sequenced from one sample in a study of blood T cells in healthy people across ages. Next came a second PCR, run for 7 to 11 cycles, which used a sample-barcoded 5' primer along with a J-beta primer mix. TCRdb itself ran the 5' RACE reads through MiXCR, one entry per CDR3 protein. The sample carries approximately 600,000 distinct CDR3 sequences, about 53% recorded once. Sequencing was carried out using blood. These receptors all stem from a man between 60 and 75 years old in good health.

V is TRBV7-6 and J is TRBJ1-5; D not certain. V was trimmed by 5 bases and J by 0 bases, leaving 11 bases between them. Germline V CDR1 and CDR2: SGHVS, FNYEAQ. The CDR3 is 15 residues long. The CDR3 here is CASSQTKGSNQPQHF. The CDR3 DNA is TGTGCCAGCAGCCAGACAAAGGGTAGCAATCAGCCCCAGCATTTT.

Details on this clonotype: The limits of the CDR3 on the DNA are not certain, so only TCRdb's listed CDR3 is given. V and J are TRBV12-3 or TRBV12-4 and TRBJ1-2. The CDR3 has 13 residues if both end residues are counted. CDR3 protein: CASSSSVNYGYTF.

The chain recombines TRBV5-1 with TRBJ2-1; 7 bases agree with TRBD2. The CDR3 has 16 amino acids. CDR1 and CDR2 (germline): SGHRS, YFSETQ. Trimming removed 4 bases from V and 6 bases from J; junction bases left unmatched: 13. CDR3 nucleotide sequence: TGCGCCAGCAGCCTACCTCGGGGCGGGGGACTCAATGAGCAGTTCTTC. Amino acids: CASSLPRGGGLNEQFF.

The table lists this clonotype with a few counts. Just one base apart from a much larger clone, this may be a read error. The gene calls are TRBV7-2 and TRBJ2-1; 9 bases fit TRBD2. The J call is doubtful: the DNA matches TRBJ2-7 better. Germline V gives CDR1 SGHTA, CDR2 FQGNSA. The CDR3 is 15 amino acids. CDR3 sequence reads: CASTISGSSYNEQYF. The CDR3 nucleotides are TGTGCCAGCACCATTAGCGGGAGCTCCTACAATGAGCAGTACTTC.

V usage is TRBV3-1 and J usage is TRBJ2-7, with D possibly being TRBD1 or TRBD2 (5 bases each). CDR1 LGHDT and CDR2 YNNKEL come from the germline V gene (reference sequence). The length of the CDR3 is 14 residues. V was cut by 5 bases and J by 0 bases, with 11 bases left in between. The CDR3: CASSWGTISYEQYF. The CDR3, as DNA: TGTGCCAGCAGCTGGGGGACGATCTCCTACGAGCAGTACTTC.

The count of this clonotype is one. This chain links TRBV4-1 with TRBJ1-4, with D possibly TRBD1 on 6 matching bases. V was cut by 3 bases and J by 8 bases, with 16 bases left in between. The germline V gene encodes CDR1 MGHRA and CDR2 YSYEKL. The CDR3 runs 15 residues. CDR3 nucleotide sequence: TGCGCCAGCAGCCACGAGGGGGGAGTTCAGGAAAAACTGTTTTTT. Its translation: CASSHEGGVQEKLFF.

This chain's CDR3 is CASSPQGGSMNTEAFF. The CDR3, as DNA: TGTGCCAGCAGCCCCCAAGGGGGGAGCATGAACACTGAAGCTTTCTTT. This chain links TRBV9 with TRBJ1-1, with a possible D match to TRBD1 (6 bases). V was shortened by 4 bases and J by 0 bases, with 16 bases between the two germline ends. Germline V gene data show CDR1 as SGDLS and CDR2 as YYNGEE. The CDR3 has 16 amino acids.

The rearrangement links TRBV7-2 to TRBJ2-4; D may be TRBD2 (5 bases). The J call may not be correct, given that the DNA end is closer to TRBJ2-7. The V gene's germline CDR1 is SGHTA and CDR2 FQGNSA. CDR3 length: 15 amino acids. The CDR3 coding sequence is TGTGCCAGCAGCTTAACAACGGGGAGTTTGGGCGAGCAGTACTTC. Translating it yields CASSLTTGSLGEQYF.

The chain couples TRBV6-2 or TRBV6-3 to TRBJ1-4, with 7 bases lining up with TRBD1. CDR1 MNHEY and CDR2 SVGEGT come from the germline V gene. This CDR3 has 15 amino acids. After removal of 5 bases from V and 6 bases from J, the junction contained 9 bases not matched to a gene. The CDR3 region is CASSDGTANDEKLFF. The CDR3 DNA follows: TGTGCCAGCAGTGACGGGACAGCGAATGATGAAAAACTGTTTTTT.

This clonotype was counted a few times. The chain employs TRBV6-2 or TRBV6-3 and TRBJ2-1, with 9 bases aligning to TRBD2. V dropped 6 bases and J dropped 3; count of bases not matched to a gene: 3. The CDR3 has 14 amino acids. The V gene's germline CDR1 is MNHEY and CDR2 SVGEGT. The CDR3 DNA reads TGTGCCAGCAGACTAGCGGGCAACTACAATGAGCAGTTCTTC. This gives the protein CASRLAGNYNEQFF.

The chain employs TRBV5-1 and TRBJ2-1; 16 bases fit TRBD2. Germline loops: CDR1 SGHRS, CDR2 YFSETQ. The J segment lost 10 bases and the V segment lost 0 bases, leaving 7 bases of the junction unmatched. This CDR3 is built from 17 residues. The CDR3 DNA reads TGCGCCAGCAGCTTGGAACCGGGACTAGCGGGGGGGCAGGAGCAGTTCTTC. Translation: CASSLEPGLAGGQEQFF.

A few counts support this clonotype. The chain employs TRBV2 and TRBJ1-2; possible D gene TRBD1, 5 bases. Per germline, CDR1 SNHLY and CDR2 FYNNEI. Trimming took 3 bases from V and 8 from J, leaving 16 bases between them. This CDR3 is built from 14 residues. Here the CDR3 DNA reads TGTGCCAGCAGTGAGAGACGGGACCGGGTCGGCTACACCTTC. Its protein is CASSERRDRVGYTF.

J is TRBJ2-7 and V is TRBV29-1, with 8 bases identical to TRBD1. The length of the CDR3 is 13 residues. The trim removed 4 bases at V and 6 bases at J, leaving 8 bases unmatched. Germline V gives CDR1 SQVTM, CDR2 ANQGSEA. The CDR3: CSVVSGQGGEQYF. CDR3 sequence (DNA): TGCAGCGTTGTGTCAGGACAGGGAGGCGAGCAGTACTTC.

The rearrangement links TRBV25-1 to TRBJ1-2; D is perhaps TRBD1 (6 bases). The ends were cut back, 2 bases at V and 8 bases at J, with 12 bases in the middle. From germline, CDR1 is MGHDK and CDR2 SYGVNS. The CDR3 runs to 13 residues. The CDR3 DNA reads as TGTGCCAGCAGTGAAACGGGGGCATGGGGCTACACCTTC. Protein: CASSETGAWGYTF.

This chain connects TRBV2 to TRBJ2-7; TRBD1 matches at 12 bases. This CDR3 is built from 14 residues. J lost 1 base, V lost 7 bases, and 2 bases had no gene match. Per germline, CDR1 SNHLY and CDR2 FYNNEI. CDR3 sequence: CASKGQGASYEQYF. The CDR3 coding sequence is TGTGCCAGCAAGGGACAGGGGGCTTCCTACGAGCAGTACTTC.

CDR3 in DNA: TGTGCCAGCAGTTTATTGCGGGGAACCTATAATTCACCCCTCCACTTT. It encodes CASSLLRGTYNSPLHF. This chain uses TRBV27 with TRBJ1-6; D not certain. CDR1 MNHEY and CDR2 SMNVEV come from the germline V gene (reference sequence). This CDR3 spans 16 amino acids. V dropped 1 base and J dropped 2 bases, with 9 bases sitting between them.

V is TRBV2 and J is TRBJ2-7; TRBD1 matches 9 bases. Trimming at V came to 7 bases and at J to 5 bases, leaving 6 bases not matched to a gene. Germline loops: CDR1 SNHLY, CDR2 FYNNEI. This CDR3 region has 13 residues. For the CDR3, the DNA is TGTGCCAGCACCGAACAGGGGGCCCACGAGCAGTACTTC. It specifies CASTEQGAHEQYF.

This sequence joins TRBV29-1 and TRBJ1-1, with D unresolved. This CDR3 is 13 amino acids long. Trimming removed 2 bases from V and 0 bases from J, with 7 bases in between. Germline V CDR1 and CDR2: SQVTM, ANQGSEA. CDR3 nucleotides: TGCAGCGTTGAAACGCAGCTGAACACTGAAGCTTTCTTT. The encoded protein is CSVETQLNTEAFF.

V gene TRBV5-1 combines with J gene TRBJ2-7; 7 bases match TRBD2. Per the germline V gene, CDR1 is SGHRS and CDR2 is YFSETQ. The V and J ends lost 3 bases and 0 bases, in that order; junction bases with no gene match: 3. The CDR3 is 14 amino acids. CDR3 DNA sequence: TGCGCCAGCAGCTCCACTAGCGCCTCCTACGAGCAGTACTTC. Its protein is CASSSTSASYEQYF.

This rearrangement joins TRBV5-1 to TRBJ1-4; D may be TRBD1 (5 bases). Trimming pared 4 bases from V and 5 bases from J, leaving 15 bases between. CDR1 and CDR2 (germline): SGHRS, YFSETQ. The CDR3 is 15 residues long. The CDR3 DNA sequence: TGCGCCAGCAGCGCTCCTCCAGGGCGGAATGAAAAACTGTTTTTT. As protein: CASSAPPGRNEKLFF.

The chain recombines TRBV7-9 with TRBJ2-5; TRBD1 or TRBD2 may be the D gene (5 bases each). The CDR3 sequence is 16 residues long. V was shortened by 3 bases and J by 1 base, with 15 bases between the two germline ends. CDR1 SEHNR and CDR2 FQNEAQ come from the germline V gene (reference sequence). The CDR3 is CASSFGVGAGQETQYF. CDR3 sequence (DNA): TGTGCCAGCAGCTTCGGGGTAGGGGCGGGCCAAGAGACCCAGTACTTC.

This clonotype occurred a few times. The chain uses TRBV11-2 and TRBJ2-5, with 15 bases fitting TRBD2. Trimming cost V 5 bases and J 5 bases; bases outside gene matches: 3. The CDR3 consists of 15 residues. Germline V gene data show CDR1 as SGHAT and CDR2 as FQNNGV. The CDR3 loop is CASSTGTSGGETQYF. DNA of the CDR3: TGTGCCAGCAGCACCGGGACTAGCGGGGGGGAGACCCAGTACTTC.

J is TRBJ1-6 and V is TRBV14; 8 nucleotides line up with TRBD1. The junction had 8 bases not matched to a gene; V was cut back by 5 bases and J by 8 bases. Looked up from germline, CDR1 is SGHDN and CDR2 is FVKESK. CDR3 size: 15 residues. The CDR3 here is CASSSWTGRHSPLHF. The CDR3 region has the DNA TGTGCCAGCAGCTCGTGGACAGGGCGGCATTCACCCCTCCACTTT.

This sequence joins TRBV20-1 and TRBJ2-5, with 7 bases matching TRBD1. V lost 6 bases, J lost 1 base, and 8 bases stayed unmatched. This CDR3 is built from 14 residues. Germline CDR1 reads DFQATT; CDR2 reads SNEGSKA (reference sequence). The CDR3 nucleotides are TGCAGTGCCCCGAGGACAGGCCCCCAAGAGACCCAGTACTTC. It yields the protein CSAPRTGPQETQYF.

V is TRBV11-3 and J is TRBJ2-7; D is unresolved. The J call is doubtful: the DNA matches TRBJ2-5 better. CDR1 is SGHNT, CDR2 YENEEA, per germline. The CDR3 runs to 13 residues. The CDR3, as DNA: TGTGCCAGCAGCAGGACGGTGCTTGAGACCCAGTACTTC. Residues: CASSRTVLETQYF.

As for this clonotype: A junction boundary mismatches the germline segment, possibly from a read error. The V call is TRBV5-1, the J call TRBJ2-3, with D unclear. The CDR3 length is 13 residues. Germline-derived CDR1 and CDR2 are SGHRS and YFSETQ. The CDR3 spells CASSLSGLDTQYF. The DNA for the CDR3 is TGTGCCAGCAGCTTATCAGGTTTGGATACGCAGTATTTT.

The V and J genes are TRBV7-9 and TRBJ1-1; D not resolved. Germline loops: CDR1 SEHNR, CDR2 FQNEAQ (reference sequence). The V end was cut by 11 bases, the J end by 1 base, with 11 bases between. The CDR3 consists of 12 residues. The CDR3: CAAGRTNTEAFF. For the CDR3, the DNA is TGTGCCGCGGGCAGGACGAACACTGAAGCTTTCTTT.

This sequence joins TRBV9 and TRBJ1-1, with D possibly TRBD1 on 5 matching bases. The CDR3 sequence is 14 residues long. Trimming removed 4 bases at V and 1 base at J, with 11 bases between. Germline V gene sequence: CDR1 SGDLS, CDR2 YYNGEE. CDR3 region: CASSLLTANTEAFF. The CDR3 nucleotides read TGTGCCAGCAGCCTCCTGACAGCGAACACTGAAGCTTTCTTT.

This clonotype was seen more than once but under ten times. The V gene is TRBV20-1, the J gene TRBJ2-1; 11 bases agree with TRBD2. V lost 2 bases to trimming and J lost 5 bases; unmatched junction nucleotides: 5. Germline values: CDR1 DFQATT, CDR2 SNEGSKA (reference sequence). The CDR3 contains 15 residues. The chain's CDR3 is CSARLPGLADNEQFF. CDR3 bases: TGCAGTGCTAGACTACCGGGACTAGCGGACAATGAGCAGTTCTTC.

About this clonotype itself: A much larger clonotype is one base distant, so this may be a read error. The chain joins TRBV2 to TRBJ2-7; D perhaps matches TRBD2 (6 bases). Per germline, CDR1 SNHLY and CDR2 FYNNEI. This CDR3 region has 15 residues. The germline V and J ends were trimmed by 10 bases and 7 bases, with 26 bases remaining between them. As DNA, the CDR3 is TGTGCCAACATCTTGGGCGGTAGCGGTTACAATGAGCAGTACTTC. Protein product: CANILGGSGYNEQYF. The full variable domain, rest sourced from reference TRBV2 and TRBJ2-7, is EPEVTQTPSHQVTQMGQEVILRCVPISNHLYFYWYRQILGQKVEFLVSFYNNEISEKSEIFDDQFSVERPDGSNFTLKIRSTKLEDSAMYFCANILGGSGYNEQYFGPGTRLTVT.